These T cell receptor beta chains were read from a single sample in a study of T-cell reconstitution after alpha-beta-depleted transplantation in children. TCRdb reanalysed the PCR reads using MiXCR and keeps one entry per CDR3 protein. The repertoire holds under 850,000 distinct CDR3 sequences, 13% seen once, with 0.79% in the top ten. Specimen: PBMCs, collected before TCRalphabeta/CD19-depleted stem cell transplant. The receptors originated from a girl aged 2-15 years with congenital amegakaryocytic thrombocytopenia, due to receive a stem cell transplant. Each CDR3 is given with its conserved first and last residue. A D gene is named only where the DNA matches it firmly. Size is omitted from some rows. Given values are once, few, many or a class for expanded clones.

>TRBV20-1|many|TRBJ1-5|.
TGCAGTGCACGAAGGGCAGGGAATCAGCCCCAGCATTTT
CSARRAGNQPQHF
>TRBV29-1|few|TRBJ1-1|.
TGCAGCGTTCCTGGGACTGAAGCTTTCTTT
CSVPGTEAFF
>TRBV4-1|.|TRBJ1-2|TRBD1
TGCGCCAGCAGCCATAATACCGGGACAGGGGATGGCTACACCTTC
CASSHNTGTGDGYTF
>TRBV4-1|few|TRBJ2-1|TRBD2
TGCGCCAGCAGGGGACTAGCGGGAGGGAGCAATGAGCAGTTCTTC
CASRGLAGGSNEQFF
>TRBV27|many|TRBJ2-1|.
TGTGCCAGCAGTTTTGGCAGGCGCACAAACAATGAGCAGTTCTTC
CASSFGRRTNNEQFF
>TRBV7-2|many|TRBJ2-3|.
TGTGCCAGCACCCAATCGGATACGCAGTATTTT
CASTQSDTQYF
>TRBV29-1|many|TRBJ2-1|.
TGCACCACCCAACGGAGCTCCTACAATGAGCAGTTCTTC
CTTQRSSYNEQFF
>TRBV12-3/TRBV12-4|.|TRBJ2-7|.
TGTGCCAGCAGTCGAATAGACGGATCCTACGAGCAGTACTTC
CASSRIDGSYEQYF
>TRBV29-1|many|TRBJ1-1|.
TGCAGCGTTGTATATGTCGGCACTGAAGCTTTCTTT
CSVVYVGTEAFF
>TRBV20-1|few|TRBJ1-1|TRBD1
TGCAGTGCTAGACCCCCCGGGGGGGGACAGGGCCCCCTTAGGGTCGAAGCTTTCTTT
CSARPPGGGQGPLRVEAFF
>TRBV7-9|few|TRBJ2-5|TRBD2
TGTGCCAGCAGCCTCACAACTAGCGGAAACCAAGAGACCCAGTACTTC
CASSLTTSGNQETQYF
>TRBV18|few|TRBJ2-1|.
TGTGCCAGCTCACCACCGTCTAGCCGCCGACCGACCTACAATGAGCAGTTCTTC
CASSPPSSRRPTYNEQFF
>TRBV19|.|TRBJ1-3|TRBD1
TGTGCCAGTAGTCGTCGGACAGGGGGAAACACCATATATTTT
CASSRRTGGNTIYF
>TRBV3-1|.|TRBJ2-7|.
TGTGCCAGCAGCCAAGTACAGCGAGGGAACGAGCAGTACTTC
CASSQVQRGNEQYF
>TRBV28|many|TRBJ2-5|TRBD2
TGTGCCAGCAGTTTTGGAGCCGGGACTAGCGATTGGGAGACCCAGTACTTC
CASSFGAGTSDWETQYF
>TRBV12-3/TRBV12-4|few|TRBJ2-7|TRBD2
TGTGCCAGCAGCCCCCGACTAGCGGGAGGTGTAGAATACGAGCAGTACTTC
CASSPRLAGGVEYEQYF
>TRBV5-1|many|TRBJ1-1|.
TGCGCCAGCAGCTCGCCATTAAACGGGGTAATTCCTGAAGCTTTCTTT
CASSSPLNGVIPEAFF
>TRBV20-1|many|TRBJ2-3|.
TGCAGTGCTATTACCACCGGCCGGGGATTCATAGATACGCAGTATTTT
CSAITTGRGFIDTQYF
>TRBV5-1|.|TRBJ2-7|TRBD2
TGCGCCAGCAGCATGACTAGCGGGAGTGGTTACGAGCAGTACTTC
CASSMTSGSGYEQYF
>TRBV27|many|TRBJ2-1|TRBD2
TGTGCCAGCAGGGGAGGGACTAGCGGCTGGATAAGGGATGAGCAGTTCTTC
CASRGGTSGWIRDEQFF
>TRBV28|few|TRBJ1-1|.
TGTGCCAGCAGTCCTCCTGATACAAGGAACACTGAAGCTTTCTTT
CASSPPDTRNTEAFF
>TRBV5-1|few|TRBJ2-3|.
TGCGCCAGCAGCTTACGGGTCCGGGGAGATACGCAGTATTTT
CASSLRVRGDTQYF
>TRBV9|.|TRBJ2-6|TRBD2
TGTGCCAGCAGCGAAGGGACTAGTCCTCGCTCTGGGGCCAACGTCCTGACTTTC
CASSEGTSPRSGANVLTF
>TRBV29-1|many|TRBJ2-2|.
TGCAGCATCAGTAGAGGAGCGGGCTACACCGGGGAGCTGTTTTTT
CSISRGAGYTGELFF
>TRBV11-2|few|TRBJ2-7|.
TGTGCCAGCAGCTCGGACAGGCGGGGCTACGAGCAGTACTTC
CASSSDRRGYEQYF
>TRBV3-1|few|TRBJ2-1|.
TGTGCCAGCAGCCAAGACGGGGGCTTGAATGAGCAGTTCTTC
CASSQDGGLNEQFF
>TRBV28|few|TRBJ2-7|.
TGTGCCAGCAGTTTATCCCTGCGTGGCAGAGCCTTTCAGAAACAGTACTTC
CASSLSLRGRAFQKQYF
>TRBV28|.|TRBJ2-7|.
TGTGCCAGCAGTTTAGCACGGACTCGGGAGCAGTACTTC
CASSLARTREQYF
>TRBV5-1|.|TRBJ2-1|.
TGCGCCAGCAGCTTGGCCGAAGGGATTGAGCAGTTCTTC
CASSLAEGIEQFF
>TRBV7-3|.|TRBJ1-1|.
TGTGCCAGCAGCCGGAGGGGGGGAAAAATGAACACTGAAGCTTTCTTT
CASSRRGGKMNTEAFF
>TRBV6-5|.|TRBJ2-3|.
TGTGCCAGCAGTTTAAAGCGAGGAGGGCAAGATACGCAGTATTTT
CASSLKRGGQDTQYF
>TRBV7-9|.|TRBJ2-1|.
TGTGCCAGCAGCCCACAGACAGGACTACGCTCCTACAATGAGCAGTTCTTC
CASSPQTGLRSYNEQFF
>TRBV18|few|TRBJ2-7|.
TGTGCCAGCTCACCAAGGGAACGAGTCGCGGGCGAGCAGTACTTC
CASSPRERVAGEQYF
>TRBV3-1|few|TRBJ2-1|.
TGTGCCAGCAGCCAATCGGGACCTATTTACAATGAGCAGTTCTTC
CASSQSGPIYNEQFF
>TRBV12-3/TRBV12-4|few|TRBJ2-1|.
TGTGCCAGCAAGCCCTGGGGCCCTGGTGGAATCGAGCAGTTCTTC
CASKPWGPGGIEQFF
>TRBV4-1|.|TRBJ2-5|.
TGCGCCAGCAGCCAAGGGCAGGGCCCATTAGAGACCCAGTACTTC
CASSQGQGPLETQYF
>TRBV30|many|TRBJ2-3|TRBD2
TGTGCCTGGAGTGCAGGGACTAGCGGGAGGGCGGATACGCAGTATTTT
CAWSAGTSGRADTQYF
>TRBV10-3|many|TRBJ2-1|TRBD1
TGTGCCATCAGTGACCCGACAGGGAACAATGAGCAGTTCTTC
CAISDPTGNNEQFF
>TRBV11-2|few|TRBJ2-7|TRBD1
TGTGCCAGCAGCCCCCGGGACAGGGCCTTCTACGAGCAGTACTTC
CASSPRDRAFYEQYF
>TRBV20-1|.|TRBJ2-1|TRBD1
TGCAGTGTTTCTCGGGGACAGGGGCAAGAGCGGGATACTGATGAGCAGTTCTTC
CSVSRGQGQERDTDEQFF
>TRBV5-1|many|TRBJ2-5|TRBD2
TGCGCCAGCAGCTTTCGGGGGGGATCTGAGACCCAGTACTTC
CASSFRGGSETQYF
>TRBV20-1|many|TRBJ2-4|TRBD2
TGCAGTGCTAGTGGTCTTAGCGGGAGTGTAGACATTCAGTACTTC
CSASGLSGSVDIQYF
>TRBV20-1|many|TRBJ2-1|.
TGCAGTGCTAGAGATCCTCTCTATTCCTACAATGAGCAGTTCTTC
CSARDPLYSYNEQFF
>TRBV7-9|few|TRBJ2-1|.
TGTGCCAGCAGCTTTCAGGGGCCAGGTGTGTTCTTC
CASSFQGPGVFF
>TRBV2|.|TRBJ2-1|TRBD2
TGTGCCAGCAGTGACCTAGCGGGATCATGGAGTGAGCAGTTCTTC
CASSDLAGSWSEQFF
>TRBV6-1|many|TRBJ2-3|.
TGTGCCAGCAGCGCTACCGCGGGCAGGGGAACAGATACGCAGTATTTT
CASSATAGRGTDTQYF
>TRBV20-1|few|TRBJ1-6|.
TGCTGTGCGAAAAATCGCCGGGCGCCGACTTTATATTCACCCCTCCACTTT
CCAKNRRAPTLYSPLHF
>TRBV29-1|few|TRBJ2-4|.
TGCAGCGTTGAAGTAGCCAGGGCCCAAAACATTCAGTACTTC
CSVEVARAQNIQYF
>TRBV7-2|.|TRBJ2-7|.
TGTGCCAGCAGCACGGAGATGGCCTACGAGCAGTACTTC
CASSTEMAYEQYF
>TRBV5-1|many|TRBJ2-3|TRBD2
TGCGCCAGCAGCAAGACTAGCCTCCACACAGATACGCAGTATTTT
CASSKTSLHTDTQYF